The 32 T cell receptor beta chains listed next were all sequenced from one sample in a study of CD8 T cells in ankylosing spondylitis. Via MiXCR, TCRdb re-called the 5' RACE reads, giving one row per CDR3 protein. Of 50,000 to 75,000 distinct CDR3 sequences listed, more than 5.5% are singletons. Sequencing was performed on synovial fluid, either unsorted or a sorted T cell fraction (not recorded which). These receptors came from a male donor with ankylosing spondylitis.

This clonotype was found once. This rearrangement joins TRBV7-2 to TRBJ2-7, with a possible D match to TRBD1 (6 bases). Germline V gene data show CDR1 as SGHTA and CDR2 as FQGNSA. The CDR3 consists of 15 residues. V shed 2 bases and J shed 2 bases, with 13 bases lying between them. The CDR3 DNA reads TGTGCCAGCAGCTTATCCGGACAGTTGGCCTACGAGCAGTACTTC. Amino acids: CASSLSGQLAYEQYF. Using reference TRBV7-2 and TRBJ2-7 for the parts outside the CDR3, the full variable domain is GAGVSQSPSNKVTEKGKDVELRCDPISGHTALYWYRQSLGQGLEFLIYFQGNSAPDKSGLPSDRFSAERTGGSVSTLTIQRTQQEDSAVYLCASSLSGQLAYEQYFGPGTRLTVT.

This clonotype was observed at least ten times. This chain links TRBV29-1 with TRBJ1-4; 8 nucleotides agree with TRBD1. J was trimmed by 5 bases and V by 4 bases; bases with no gene match: 3. The V gene's germline CDR1 is SQVTM and CDR2 ANQGSEA. This CDR3 is 13 amino acids long. The CDR3 region has the DNA TGCAGCGTTGCGGGACAGGCAAATGAAAAACTGTTTTTT. Translated: CSVAGQANEKLFF.

This clonotype was found many times. The chain employs TRBV9 and TRBJ2-1; the match to TRBD1 covers 12 bases. The germline CDR1 and CDR2 sequences are SGDLS and YYNGEE. V gave up 4 bases and J gave up 10 bases; unmatched junction bases: 6. The CDR3 has 14 residues. As DNA, the CDR3 is TGTGCCAGCAGCCGGGACAGGGGGCGACTCGAGCAGTTCTTC. This codes for CASSRDRGRLEQFF.

This clonotype was seen only a few times. The chain joins TRBV5-4 to TRBJ2-2, with D unclear. The germline V gene encodes CDR1 SGHNT and CDR2 YYREEE (reference sequence). CDR3 length: 14 residues. V lost 5 bases and J 0 bases, leaving 8 bases between the germline ends. The CDR3 bases are TGTGCCAGCAGTTCGGACCCGAACACCGGGGAGCTGTTTTTT. This sequence encodes CASSSDPNTGELFF. Combining the CDR3 with reference TRBV5-4 and TRBJ2-2 gives the whole variable domain ETGVTQSPTHLIKTRGQQVTLRCSSQSGHNTVSWYQQALGQGPQFIFQYYREEENGRGNFPPRFSGLQFPNYSSELNVNALELDDSALYLCASSSDPNTGELFFGEGSRLTVL.

This clonotype was found many times. The chain employs TRBV20-1 and TRBJ2-5; D may correspond to TRBD1 or TRBD2 (5 bases each). Germline V gene lookup returns CDR1 DFQATT and CDR2 SNEGSKA (reference sequence). V was cut by 4 bases and J by 5 bases, with 17 bases left in between. The CDR3 has 14 amino acids. The CDR3 is CSAIPGPVLETQYF. Written as DNA, the CDR3 is TGCAGTGCTATACCGGGACCTGTATTGGAGACCCAGTACTTC.

This clonotype was picked up many times. J is TRBJ2-1 and V is TRBV2; D gene ambiguous. In germline, CDR1 is SNHLY, CDR2 FYNNEI. The V end lost 6 bases, the J end lost 8 bases, and 17 bases lay between the germline ends. This CDR3 contains 14 residues. The CDR3 nucleotides are TGTGCCAGCAGATCCGTTCGTGGGATCGATGAGCAGTTCTTC. Translating it yields CASRSVRGIDEQFF.

There are many counts of this clonotype. The chain recombines TRBV9 with TRBJ2-2; 9 nucleotides match TRBD1. J lost 6 bases, V lost 0 bases, and 3 bases had no gene match. This CDR3 is 15 amino acids long. Germline CDR1 is SGDLS and CDR2 is YYNGEE. CDR3 nucleotides: TGTGCCAGCAGCGTAGCTACAGGGGGCCCCGGGGAGCTGTTTTTT. Translation gives CASSVATGGPGELFF.

This clonotype was picked up many times. The chain employs TRBV9 and TRBJ2-7, with TRBD2 matching over 11 bases. Germline CDR1 SGDLS, CDR2 YYNGEE. The trim removed 3 bases at V and 6 bases at J, leaving 5 bases unmatched. CDR3 length: 14 amino acids. The CDR3 protein is CASSANLAGGEQYF. In DNA form, the CDR3 reads TGTGCCAGCAGCGCCAATCTAGCGGGAGGCGAGCAGTACTTC.

This clonotype showed up just a few times. The chain carries TRBV9 and TRBJ2-2; D remains ambiguous. This CDR3 has 13 residues. V shed 4 bases and J shed 4 bases, with 8 bases lying between them. The germline V gene encodes CDR1 SGDLS and CDR2 YYNGEE. The CDR3, as DNA: TGTGCCAGCAGCCCCCGCCTCACCGGGGAGCTGTTTTTT. Its protein product is CASSPRLTGELFF.

This clonotype was picked up a small number of times. The chain recombines TRBV4-1 with TRBJ2-6, with 10 positions matching TRBD1. Germline CDR1 and CDR2: MGHRA and YSYEKL. This CDR3 comprises 17 residues. DNA for the CDR3: TGCGCTGATACCACTGGGACAGGGGTTTCTGGGGCCAACGTCCTGACTTTC. Amino acids: CADTTGTGVSGANVLTF.

This clonotype is classed as medium-sized. Written as DNA, the CDR3 is TGTGCCAGCAGCCAAGTACCGACGTACCAAGAGACCCAGTACTTC. The encoded protein is CASSQVPTYQETQYF. The rearrangement links TRBV14 to TRBJ2-5; D gene uncertain. Per germline, CDR1 SGHDN and CDR2 FVKESK. V was cut by 1 base and J by 0 bases, with 9 bases left in between. This CDR3 spans 15 amino acids.

This sequence joins TRBV9 and TRBJ2-5, with D perhaps matching TRBD2 (6 bases). The CDR3 runs 13 residues. Germline-derived CDR1 and CDR2 are SGDLS and YYNGEE. V shed 7 bases and J shed 7 bases, with 17 bases lying between them. CDR3 sequence: CASGGKGARTQYF. The CDR3 coding sequence is TGTGCCAGCGGGGGGAAAGGGGCGAGGACCCAGTACTTC. Combining the CDR3 with reference TRBV9 and TRBJ2-5 gives the whole variable domain DSGVTQTPKHLITATGQRVTLRCSPRSGDLSVYWYQQSLDQGLQFLIQYYNGEERAKGNILERFSAQQFPDLHSELNLSSLELGDSALYFCASGGKGARTQYFGPGTRLLVL.

In this sample, this clonotype is large. The chain links TRBV7-3 to TRBJ1-1, with D tentatively TRBD1 (5 bases). The CDR3 loop spans 13 amino acids. Germline V CDR1 and CDR2: SGHTA, FQGTGA. V lost 1 base and J lost 4, with 7 bases in between. The CDR3 DNA reads TGTGCCAGCAGCTTAAGCGGGGGCACTGAAGCTTTCTTT. Protein: CASSLSGGTEAFF. Full variable domain (remainder filled in from reference TRBV7-3 and TRBJ1-1): GAGVSQTPSNKVTEKGKYVELRCDPISGHTALYWYRQSLGQGPEFLIYFQGTGAADDSGLPNDRFFAVRPEGSVSTLKIQRTERGDSAVYLCASSLSGGTEAFFGQGTRLTVV.

The chain employs TRBV30 and TRBJ1-2, with D uncertain. With 3 bases removed from V and 6 bases from J, the gap between germline ends came to 11 bases. The CDR3 is 12 amino acids. Germline assignment: CDR1 GTSNPN and CDR2 SVGIG (reference sequence). CDR3 in DNA: TGTGCCTGGAGCCGGCAAGCCGATGGCTACACCTTC. This encodes CAWSRQADGYTF.

This clonotype occurred many times. The DNA of the CDR3 is TGTGCCAGTAGGCTAGATCAGGGGTCCTACCCTTACAATGAGCAGTTCTTC. Translated: CASRLDQGSYPYNEQFF. This chain connects TRBV9 to TRBJ2-1; TRBD1 is a possible D gene (6 bases). This CDR3 spans 17 amino acids. In germline, CDR1 is SGDLS, CDR2 YYNGEE. Deletions cut 8 bases from V and 4 bases from J, with 25 bases between.

This clonotype was counted at least ten times. V is TRBV5-1 and J is TRBJ2-1; 8 bases align to TRBD2. J gave up 2 bases and V 4 bases, and 8 bases lay outside the gene matches. Germline-derived CDR1 and CDR2 are SGHRS and YFSETQ. The CDR3 runs to 16 residues. CDR3 sequence: CASSPRELAAYNEQFF. DNA of the CDR3: TGCGCCAGCAGCCCGCGGGAACTAGCGGCCTACAATGAGCAGTTCTTC.

This clonotype showed up many times. The chain uses TRBV12-3 or TRBV12-4 and TRBJ2-5, with 7 positions matching TRBD1. This CDR3 has 14 amino acids. Germline trimming cut 7 bases from V and 4 bases from J; bases unmatched to any gene: 9. For the CDR3, the DNA is TGTGCCAGCAACAGCAGGGGGAGAAGAGAGACCCAGTACTTC. Protein: CASNSRGRRETQYF.

This clonotype was picked up a small number of times. CDR3 loop: CASTTESNTEAFF. CDR3 bases: TGTGCCAGCACGACAGAATCGAACACTGAAGCTTTCTTT. The chain joins TRBV2 to TRBJ1-1; weak D call: TRBD1 (5 bases). The CDR3 consists of 13 residues. V lost 7 bases to trimming and J lost 1 base, with 10 bases between them. Germline V gene lookup returns CDR1 SNHLY and CDR2 FYNNEI. The complete variable domain, with remaining parts taken from reference TRBV2 and TRBJ1-1, reads EPEVTQTPSHQVTQMGQEVILRCVPISNHLYFYWYRQILGQKVEFLVSFYNNEISEKSEIFDDQFSVERPDGSNFTLKIRSTKLEDSAMYFCASTTESNTEAFFGQGTRLTVV.

This clonotype was picked up a small number of times. J is TRBJ1-1 and V is TRBV20-1; weak D call: TRBD1 (5 bases). The V end was cut by 6 bases, the J end by 4 bases, with 12 bases between. This CDR3 region has 12 residues. The V gene's germline CDR1 is DFQATT and CDR2 SNEGSKA (reference sequence). Here the CDR3 reads CSATRVRTEAFF. CDR3 sequence (DNA): TGCAGTGCAACCAGGGTCCGCACTGAAGCTTTCTTT.

This chain connects TRBV7-3 to TRBJ1-6; no clear D gene. This CDR3 is built from 15 residues. V lost 9 bases, J lost 7 bases, and 19 bases lay in between. In germline, CDR1 is SGHTA, CDR2 FQGTGA. The CDR3 region is CARDLGPSQNSPLHF. DNA of the CDR3: TGTGCCAGAGACTTAGGACCGAGCCAGAATTCACCCCTCCACTTT.

A few counts support this clonotype. The chain carries TRBV28 and TRBJ2-7; the D call may be TRBD1 or TRBD2 (6 bases each). Trimming left V 6 bases short and J 7 bases short, with 22 bases between. The CDR3 is made up of 15 amino acids. Germline lookup yields CDR1 MDHEN and CDR2 SYDVKM. The CDR3 DNA sequence: TGTGCCAGCAGATCAACCCTCGGAGGGGGTACAGAGCAGTACTTC. As protein: CASRSTLGGGTEQYF.

This clonotype was seen many times. The chain is built from TRBV5-1 and TRBJ2-1; D assignment may be TRBD1 or TRBD2 (6 bases each). CDR3 length: 16 amino acids. V was trimmed by 0 bases and J by 8 bases, leaving 18 bases between them. CDR1 and CDR2 (germline): SGHRS, YFSETQ. CDR3 in amino acids: CASSLEGMGGLDEQFF. Written as DNA, the CDR3 is TGCGCCAGCAGCTTGGAGGGGATGGGGGGCCTGGATGAGCAGTTCTTC.

This clonotype was recorded at least ten times. The chain joins TRBV29-1 to TRBJ2-5, with D perhaps matching TRBD1 or TRBD2 (6 bases each). The CDR3 has 12 residues. Trimming took off 1 base at V and 5 bases at J, with 8 bases between the two ends. Per germline, CDR1 SQVTM and CDR2 ANQGSEA. The CDR3 sequence: CSVEGGGETQYF. CDR3 DNA sequence: TGCAGCGTTGAAGGAGGGGGGGAGACCCAGTACTTC.

This clonotype appeared a few times. The genes are TRBV2 and TRBJ2-2; D remains unclear. Germline V lookup: CDR1 SNHLY, CDR2 FYNNEI. The V and J ends lost 7 bases and 0 bases respectively, with 12 bases between them. The CDR3 covers 15 residues. The CDR3: CASNARAANTGELFF. The CDR3 bases are TGTGCCAGCAATGCAAGGGCTGCGAACACCGGGGAGCTGTTTTTT.

The V call is TRBV19, the J call TRBJ2-1; TRBD1 agrees at 7 bases. J gave up 0 bases and V 6 bases, and 8 bases lay outside the gene matches. Germline V gene lookup returns CDR1 LNHDA and CDR2 SQIVND (reference sequence). The CDR3 runs 16 residues. DNA for the CDR3: TGTGCCAGTAGCAAAAACAGGGGTAGCTCCTACAATGAGCAGTTCTTC. As protein: CASSKNRGSSYNEQFF.

Details on this clonotype: The junction differs from germline at one of its ends, possibly a read error. This chain connects TRBV7-9 to TRBJ2-7, with D possibly TRBD2 on 5 matching bases. Germline assignment: CDR1 SEHNR and CDR2 FQNEAQ (reference sequence). This CDR3 has 12 amino acids. CDR3 DNA sequence: TGTGCCAGCAGCTTCGGGGAGTACGGGCAGTACTTC. Protein product: CASSFGEYGQYF.

This clonotype came up many times. This chain uses TRBV2 with TRBJ2-7; 9 bases line up with TRBD2. The CDR3 contains 15 residues. V lost 2 bases and J lost 5; bases outside the gene matches: 7. Germline CDR1 is SNHLY and CDR2 is FYNNEI. The CDR3 loop reads CASSENRREGHEQYF. CDR3 nucleotide sequence: TGTGCCAGCAGTGAAAATCGGCGGGAGGGCCACGAGCAGTACTTC.

This clonotype showed up many times. The chain combines TRBV20-1 with TRBJ2-3, with TRBD2 matching over 9 bases. V shed 5 bases and J 7 bases; nucleotides not matched to a gene: 7. This CDR3 is 13 amino acids long. CDR1 is DFQATT, CDR2 SNEGSKA, per germline (reference sequence). The CDR3 loop reads CSAHGREGNTQYF. CDR3 DNA sequence: TGCAGTGCTCATGGGCGGGAGGGGAATACGCAGTATTTT.

J is TRBJ1-5 and V is TRBV19, with no clear D. Germline assignment: CDR1 LNHDA and CDR2 SQIVND (reference sequence). Trimming took 5 bases from V and 7 from J, leaving 18 bases between them. The CDR3 is made up of 15 amino acids. The CDR3, as DNA: TGTGCCAGTAGTGCCCCCATAGGACGAGAACAGCCCCAGCATTTT. Translated, it gives CASSAPIGREQPQHF.

The V call is TRBV5-1, the J call TRBJ2-5; 7 bases align to TRBD1. Germline V CDR1 and CDR2: SGHRS, YFSETQ. V lost 4 bases, J lost 4 bases, and 7 bases stayed unmatched. The CDR3 consists of 14 residues. CDR3 amino acids: CASSPDTGVETQYF. The CDR3 DNA sequence: TGCGCCAGCAGCCCTGATACAGGGGTAGAGACCCAGTACTTC. Full variable domain (outside the CDR3, taken from reference TRBV5-1 and TRBJ2-5): KAGVTQTPRYLIKTRGQQVTLSCSPISGHRSVSWYQQTPGQGLQFLFEYFSETQRNKGNFPGRFSGRQFSNSRSEMNVSTLELGDSALYLCASSPDTGVETQYFGPGTRLLVL.

V and J are TRBV9 and TRBJ2-7, with 12 bases matching TRBD1. J lost 1 base, V lost 4 bases, and 3 bases had no gene match. Looked up from germline, CDR1 is SGDLS and CDR2 is YYNGEE. The CDR3 extends over 15 amino acids. In DNA, the CDR3 is TGTGCCAGCAGCAGGGACAGGGGGCAATCCTACGAGCAGTACTTC. Protein: CASSRDRGQSYEQYF.

The chain uses TRBV10-3 and TRBJ2-5; TRBD1 aligns across 7 bases. In germline, CDR1 is ENHRY, CDR2 SYGVKD. The CDR3 consists of 15 residues. J was trimmed by 5 bases and V by 6 bases; bases with no gene match: 12. For the CDR3, the DNA is TGTGCCATCAGCGCAACCCTCACAGGGGAGGAGACCCAGTACTTC. This gives the protein CAISATLTGEETQYF.